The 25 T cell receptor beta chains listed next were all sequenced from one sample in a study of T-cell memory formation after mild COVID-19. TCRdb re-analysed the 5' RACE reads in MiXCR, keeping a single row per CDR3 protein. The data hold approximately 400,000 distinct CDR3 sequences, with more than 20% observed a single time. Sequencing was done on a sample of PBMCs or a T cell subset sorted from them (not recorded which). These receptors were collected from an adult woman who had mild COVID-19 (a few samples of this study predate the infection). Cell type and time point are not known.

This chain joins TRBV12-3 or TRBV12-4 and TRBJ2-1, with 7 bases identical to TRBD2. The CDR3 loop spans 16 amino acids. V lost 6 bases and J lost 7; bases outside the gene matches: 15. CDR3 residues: CASRLRVRGRVNEQFF. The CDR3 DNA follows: TGTGCCAGCAGATTAAGGGTGAGAGGGAGGGTTAATGAGCAGTTCTTC.

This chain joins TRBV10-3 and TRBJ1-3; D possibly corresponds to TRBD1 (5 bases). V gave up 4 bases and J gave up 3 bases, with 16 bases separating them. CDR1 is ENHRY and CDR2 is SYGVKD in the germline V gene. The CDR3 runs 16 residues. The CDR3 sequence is CAISAPPRAGGNTIYF. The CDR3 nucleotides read TGTGCCATCAGTGCCCCCCCCAGGGCAGGTGGAAACACCATATATTTT.

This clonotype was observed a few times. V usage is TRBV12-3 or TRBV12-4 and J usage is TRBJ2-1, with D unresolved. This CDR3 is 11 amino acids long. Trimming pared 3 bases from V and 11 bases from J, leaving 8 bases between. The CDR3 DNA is TGTGCCAGCAGTTTCTTGACGAAGCAGTTCTTC. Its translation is CASSFLTKQFF.

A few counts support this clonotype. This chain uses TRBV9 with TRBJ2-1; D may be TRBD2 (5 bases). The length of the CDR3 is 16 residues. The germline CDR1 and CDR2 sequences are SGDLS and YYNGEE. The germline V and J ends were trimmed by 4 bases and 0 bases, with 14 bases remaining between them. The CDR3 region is CASSPTGKTSYNEQFF. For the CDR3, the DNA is TGTGCCAGCAGCCCGACGGGGAAAACCTCCTACAATGAGCAGTTCTTC.

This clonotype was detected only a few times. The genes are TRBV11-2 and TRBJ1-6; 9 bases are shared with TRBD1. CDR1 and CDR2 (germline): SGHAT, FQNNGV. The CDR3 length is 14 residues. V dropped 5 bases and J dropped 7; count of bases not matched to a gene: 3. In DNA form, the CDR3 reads TGTGCCAGCAGCGGACAGGGGCGGAATTCACCCCTCCACTTT. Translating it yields CASSGQGRNSPLHF.

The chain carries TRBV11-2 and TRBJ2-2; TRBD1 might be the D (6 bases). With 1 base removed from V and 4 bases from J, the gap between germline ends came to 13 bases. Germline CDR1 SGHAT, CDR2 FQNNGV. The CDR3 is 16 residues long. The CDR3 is CASSLVQGRITGELFF. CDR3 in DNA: TGTGCCAGCAGCTTAGTTCAGGGGCGGATCACCGGGGAGCTGTTTTTT.

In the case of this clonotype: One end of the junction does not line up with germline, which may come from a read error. In nucleotides, the CDR3 is TGTGCCAGCAGCGCGGGCCCGGGACAACAAGCGACCCAGTACTTC. This encodes CASSAGPGQQATQYF. The gene calls are TRBV9 and TRBJ2-5, with a possible D match to TRBD1 (6 bases). This CDR3 is built from 15 residues. Germline-derived CDR1 and CDR2 are SGDLS and YYNGEE.

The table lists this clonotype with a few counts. CDR3 in amino acids: CSAGRENNEQFF. The CDR3 coding sequence is TGCAGCGCGGGACGTGAGAACAATGAGCAGTTCTTC. This chain uses TRBV29-1 with TRBJ2-1; D is possibly TRBD1 or TRBD2 (5 bases each). V was clipped by 7 bases and J by 5 bases, with 12 bases between them. CDR3 size: 12 residues. Germline loops: CDR1 SQVTM, CDR2 ANQGSEA.

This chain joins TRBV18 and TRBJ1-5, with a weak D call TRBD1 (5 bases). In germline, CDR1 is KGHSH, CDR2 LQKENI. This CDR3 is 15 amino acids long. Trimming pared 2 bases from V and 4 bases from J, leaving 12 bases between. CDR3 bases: TGTGCCAGCTCACCAGACAGACGAGAGAATCAGCCCCAGCATTTT. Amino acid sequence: CASSPDRRENQPQHF.

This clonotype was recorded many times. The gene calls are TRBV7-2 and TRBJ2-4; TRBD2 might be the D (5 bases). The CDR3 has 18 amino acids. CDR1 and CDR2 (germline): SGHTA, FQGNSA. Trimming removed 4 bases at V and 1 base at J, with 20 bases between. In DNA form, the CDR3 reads TGTGCCAGCAGCTCCCACTGGACTTCCCATTCGGCCAAAAACATTCAGTACTTC. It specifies CASSSHWTSHSAKNIQYF. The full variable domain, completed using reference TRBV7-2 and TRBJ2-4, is GAGVSQSPSNKVTEKGKDVELRCDPISGHTALYWYRQSLGQGLEFLIYFQGNSAPDKSGLPSDRFSAERTGGSVSTLTIQRTQQEDSAVYLCASSSHWTSHSAKNIQYFGAGTRLSVL.

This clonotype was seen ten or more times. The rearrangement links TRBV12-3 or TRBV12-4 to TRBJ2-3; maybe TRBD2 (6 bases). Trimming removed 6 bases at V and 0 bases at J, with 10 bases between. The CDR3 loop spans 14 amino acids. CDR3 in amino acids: CASRRGASTDTQYF. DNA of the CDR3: TGTGCCAGCAGGCGGGGTGCCAGCACAGATACGCAGTATTTT.

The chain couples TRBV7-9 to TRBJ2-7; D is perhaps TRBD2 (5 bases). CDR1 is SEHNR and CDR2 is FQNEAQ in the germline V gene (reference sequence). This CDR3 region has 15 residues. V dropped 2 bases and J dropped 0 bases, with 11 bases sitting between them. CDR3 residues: CASSLSGQYSYEQYF. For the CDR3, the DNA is TGTGCCAGCAGCTTAAGCGGCCAGTACTCCTACGAGCAGTACTTC.

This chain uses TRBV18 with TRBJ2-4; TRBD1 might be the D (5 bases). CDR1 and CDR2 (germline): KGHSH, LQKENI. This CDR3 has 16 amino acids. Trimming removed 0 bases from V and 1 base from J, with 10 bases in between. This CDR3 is CASSPPQGMAKNIQYF. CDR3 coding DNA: TGTGCCAGCTCACCACCGCAGGGAATGGCCAAAAACATTCAGTACTTC.

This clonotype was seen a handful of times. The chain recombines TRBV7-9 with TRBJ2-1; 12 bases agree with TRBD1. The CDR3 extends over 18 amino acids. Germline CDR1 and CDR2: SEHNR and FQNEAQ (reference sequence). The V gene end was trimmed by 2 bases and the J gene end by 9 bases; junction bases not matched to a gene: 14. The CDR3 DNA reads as TGTGCCAGCAGCTTAAATCTGGCCCGGGACAGGGGGCAGGGTGAGCAGTTCTTC. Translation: CASSLNLARDRGQGEQFF. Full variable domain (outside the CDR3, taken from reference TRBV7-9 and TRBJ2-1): DTGVSQNPRHKITKRGQNVTFRCDPISEHNRLYWYRQTLGQGPEFLTYFQNEAQLEKSRLLSDRFSAERPKGSFSTLEIQRTEQGDSAMYLCASSLNLARDRGQGEQFFGPGTRLTVL.

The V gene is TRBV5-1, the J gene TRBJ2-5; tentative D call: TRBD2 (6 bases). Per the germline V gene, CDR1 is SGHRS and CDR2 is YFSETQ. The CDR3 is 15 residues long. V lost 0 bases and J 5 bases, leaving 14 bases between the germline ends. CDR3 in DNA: TGCGCCAGCAGCTTGGCAGTAGCGGTAGGGGAGACCCAGTACTTC. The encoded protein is CASSLAVAVGETQYF.

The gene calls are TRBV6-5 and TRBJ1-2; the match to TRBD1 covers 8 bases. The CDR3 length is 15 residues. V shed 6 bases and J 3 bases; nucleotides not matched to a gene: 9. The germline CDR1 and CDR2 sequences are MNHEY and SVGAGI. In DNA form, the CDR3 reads TGTGCCAGCAGATTCACCTCGACAGGGGACTATGGCTACACCTTC. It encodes CASRFTSTGDYGYTF.

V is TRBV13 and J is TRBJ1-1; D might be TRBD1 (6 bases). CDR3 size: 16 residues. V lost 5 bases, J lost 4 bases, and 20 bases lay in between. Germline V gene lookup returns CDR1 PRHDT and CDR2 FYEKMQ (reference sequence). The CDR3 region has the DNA TGTGCCAGCAGCGCCTCAGGGGCCACTTGGAGCACTGAAGCTTTCTTT. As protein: CASSASGATWSTEAFF. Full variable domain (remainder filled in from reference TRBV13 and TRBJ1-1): AAGVIQSPRHLIKEKRETATLKCYPIPRHDTVYWYQQGPGQDPQFLISFYEKMQSDKGSIPDRFSAQQFSDYHSELNMSSLELGDSALYFCASSASGATWSTEAFFGQGTRLTVV.

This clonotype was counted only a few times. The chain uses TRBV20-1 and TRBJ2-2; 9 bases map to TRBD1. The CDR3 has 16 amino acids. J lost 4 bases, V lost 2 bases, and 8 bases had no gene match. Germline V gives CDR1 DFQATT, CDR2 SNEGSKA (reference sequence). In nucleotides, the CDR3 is TGCAGTGCTAGAAGGTCGGGACAGGGTGGCACCGGGGAGCTGTTTTTT. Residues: CSARRSGQGGTGELFF.

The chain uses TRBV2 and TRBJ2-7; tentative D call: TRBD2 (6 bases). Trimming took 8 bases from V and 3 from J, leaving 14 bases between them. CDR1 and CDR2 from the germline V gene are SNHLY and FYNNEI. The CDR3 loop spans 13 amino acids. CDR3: CASQGGQLYEQYF. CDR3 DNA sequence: TGTGCCAGCCAAGGAGGGCAACTCTACGAGCAGTACTTC.

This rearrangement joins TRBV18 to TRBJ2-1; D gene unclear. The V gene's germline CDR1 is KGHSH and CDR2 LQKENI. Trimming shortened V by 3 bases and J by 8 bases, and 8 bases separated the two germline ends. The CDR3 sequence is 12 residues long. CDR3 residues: CASSPRSDEQFF. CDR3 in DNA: TGTGCCAGCTCACCCAGGAGCGATGAGCAGTTCTTC.

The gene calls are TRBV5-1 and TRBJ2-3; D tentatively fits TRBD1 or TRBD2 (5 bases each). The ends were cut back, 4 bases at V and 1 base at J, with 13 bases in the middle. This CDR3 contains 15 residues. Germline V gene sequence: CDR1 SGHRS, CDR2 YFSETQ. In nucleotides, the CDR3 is TGCGCCAGCAGCCCCTCGGGGCTAGGCACAGATACGCAGTATTTT. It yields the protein CASSPSGLGTDTQYF.

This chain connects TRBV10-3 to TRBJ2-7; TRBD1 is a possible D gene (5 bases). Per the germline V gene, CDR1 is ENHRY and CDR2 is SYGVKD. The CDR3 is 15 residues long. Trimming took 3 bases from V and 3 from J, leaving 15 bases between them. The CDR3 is CAISEFQGNSYEQYF. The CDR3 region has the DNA TGTGCCATCAGTGAATTCCAGGGTAATAGCTACGAGCAGTACTTC.

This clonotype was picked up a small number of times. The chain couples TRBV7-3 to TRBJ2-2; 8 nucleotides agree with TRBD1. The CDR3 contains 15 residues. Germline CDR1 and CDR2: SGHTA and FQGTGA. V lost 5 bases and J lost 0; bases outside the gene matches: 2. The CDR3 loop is CASSPTGANTGELFF. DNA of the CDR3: TGTGCCAGCAGCCCGACAGGGGCGAACACCGGGGAGCTGTTTTTT.

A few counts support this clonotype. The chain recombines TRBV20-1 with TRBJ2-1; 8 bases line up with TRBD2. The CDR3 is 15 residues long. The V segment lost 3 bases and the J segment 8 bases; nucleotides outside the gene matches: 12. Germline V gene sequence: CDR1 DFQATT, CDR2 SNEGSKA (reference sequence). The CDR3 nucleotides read TGCAGTGCTAGTAATCCTAGCGGGCCAGGCGATGAGCAGTTCTTC. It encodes CSASNPSGPGDEQFF.

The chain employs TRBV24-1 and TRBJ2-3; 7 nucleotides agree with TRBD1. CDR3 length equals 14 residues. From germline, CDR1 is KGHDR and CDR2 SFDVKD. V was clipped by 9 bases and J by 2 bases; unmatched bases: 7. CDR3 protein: CATRLGQDTDTQYF. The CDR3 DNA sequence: TGTGCCACCCGCCTTGGACAGGACACAGATACGCAGTATTTT.